The rows below give T cell receptor beta chains drawn from one sample of a study of cytomegalovirus exposure and HLA in healthy donors. Clones were read by immunoSEQ multiplex PCR, and TCRdb kept only the in-frame ones, dropping some. The listing contains about 140,000 clones. The sample comprised PBMCs. Source of these receptors: a woman aged 18-29 years in good health and CMV-seronegative. Both conserved end residues are part of each CDR3. D genes are given only for firm matches.

>TRBJ1-2|.|TRBV4-2
CASSQVSGVTYGYTF
TGTGCCAGCAGCCAAGTATCGGGGGTGACCTATGGCTACACCTTC
>TRBJ2-3|.|TRBV5-1
CASSLSQGGSSTDTQYF
TGCGCCAGCAGCTTGTCTCAGGGGGGTTCTAGCACAGATACGCAGTATTTT
>TRBJ2-3|.|TRBV30
CAWSRQQHTDTQYF
TGTGCCTGGAGTCGACAGCAGCACACAGATACGCAGTATTTT
>TRBJ2-3|TRBD2|TRBV18
CASSPGVAGVVGTDTQYF
TGTGCCAGCTCACCAGGGGTAGCGGGAGTCGTCGGCACAGATACGCAGTATTTT
>TRBJ2-3|.|TRBV11-3
CASSSGSGATDTQYF
TGTGCCAGCAGCAGCGGGTCTGGGGCTACAGATACGCAGTATTTT
>TRBJ2-1|.|TRBV11-3
CASSYSGSNPLYNEQFF
TGTGCCAGCAGCTATAGCGGCAGCAACCCCTTATACAATGAGCAGTTCTTC
>TRBJ2-7|.|TRBV5-5
CASSLLQSYEQYF
TGTGCCAGCAGCTTGCTACAGTCCTACGAGCAGTACTTC
>TRBJ1-1|.|TRBV30
CAWSTTDGGTEAFF
TGTGCCTGGAGCACAACGGACGGAGGCACTGAAGCTTTCTTT
>TRBJ2-3|TRBD1|TRBV12-5
CASGFEDRVTDTQYF
TGTGCTAGTGGTTTCGAAGACAGGGTCACTGATACGCAGTATTTT
>TRBJ2-7|TRBD1|TRBV6-1
CASSSDRVVKEQYF
TGTGCCAGCAGCTCAGACAGGGTTGTTAAGGAGCAGTACTTC